Following are 25 T cell receptor beta chains from one sample sequenced in a study of molecular identifiers for immune sequencing clone quantification. TCRdb re-analysed the PCR reads in MiXCR, keeping a single row per CDR3 protein. The sample shows 35,000 to 45,000 distinct CDR3 sequences, less than 20% of them seen only once. The sequenced sample consisted of naive CD8+ T cells from blood, with Jurkat cell RNA spiked in. As for subset: FACS-sorted CD8+CD4-CCR7+CD45RA+ naive T cells. These receptor sequences come from a human donor in good health. Some libraries in this study had Jurkat cell RNA spiked in.

This clonotype was recorded a few times. The V gene is TRBV28, the J gene TRBJ2-2, with TRBD2 matching over 10 bases. The CDR3 loop spans 16 amino acids. Germline CDR1 is MDHEN and CDR2 is SYDVKM. The J segment lost 6 bases and the V segment lost 5 bases, leaving 9 bases of the junction unmatched. Here the CDR3 DNA reads TGTGCCAGCAGTGGGAGACTAGCGGGCCCTTCCGGGGAGCTGTTTTTT. It encodes CASSGRLAGPSGELFF.

At least ten counts were recorded for this clonotype. This sequence joins TRBV20-1 and TRBJ2-1; D possibly corresponds to TRBD2 (5 bases). The V gene lost 3 bases and the J gene lost 7 bases, with 10 bases spanning the gap. This CDR3 has 12 amino acids. The germline gives CDR1 DFQATT, CDR2 SNEGSKA (reference sequence). The CDR3 spells CSASGLGNEQFF. CDR3 bases: TGCAGTGCTAGCGGACTCGGGAATGAGCAGTTCTTC.

The rearrangement joins TRBV2 to TRBJ2-5; 8 positions agree with TRBD2. This CDR3 region has 14 residues. V lost 8 bases, J lost 5 bases, and 10 bases stayed unmatched. Germline lookup yields CDR1 SNHLY and CDR2 FYNNEI. The CDR3 here is CASLSAGGWETQYF. CDR3 DNA sequence: TGTGCCAGCCTCAGCGCGGGGGGCTGGGAGACCCAGTACTTC. Full variable domain (remainder filled in from reference TRBV2 and TRBJ2-5): EPEVTQTPSHQVTQMGQEVILRCVPISNHLYFYWYRQILGQKVEFLVSFYNNEISEKSEIFDDQFSVERPDGSNFTLKIRSTKLEDSAMYFCASLSAGGWETQYFGPGTRLLVL.

The chain joins TRBV7-6 to TRBJ2-6; the D call may be TRBD1 or TRBD2 (5 bases each). This CDR3 comprises 18 residues. The V gene lost 5 bases and the J gene lost 1 base, with 18 bases spanning the gap. CDR1 SGHVS and CDR2 FNYEAQ come from the germline V gene. The CDR3 region is CASSLTRDVSSGANVLTF. The CDR3 DNA follows: TGTGCCAGCAGCCTAACCAGGGACGTGTCATCTGGGGCCAACGTCCTGACTTTC. The variable domain in full, with the rest retrieved from reference TRBV7-6 and TRBJ2-6, is GAGVSQSPRYKVTKRGQDVALRCDPISGHVSLYWYRQALGQGPEFLTYFNYEAQQDKSGLPNDRFSAERPEGSISTLTIQRTEQRDSAMYRCASSLTRDVSSGANVLTFGAGSRLTVL.

This chain uses TRBV29-1 with TRBJ2-3; unclear D gene. Germline V CDR1 and CDR2: SQVTM, ANQGSEA. Trimming took 4 bases from V and 6 from J, leaving 5 bases between them. The CDR3 sequence is 10 residues long. CDR3 in DNA: TGCAGCGTTGCCCGGGATACGCAGTATTTT. It translates to CSVARDTQYF.

This clonotype has a handful of counts. V usage is TRBV6-2 or TRBV6-3 and J usage is TRBJ2-5; D is unresolved. The CDR3 contains 11 residues. CDR1 MNHEY and CDR2 SVGEGT come from the germline V gene. Trimming removed 5 bases from V and 10 bases from J, with 11 bases in between. Written as DNA, the CDR3 is TGTGCCAGCAGTCCCCTCCTGGGCCAGTACTTC. Translating it yields CASSPLLGQYF.

By sample fraction, this clonotype is medium-sized. The gene calls are TRBV5-6 and TRBJ2-7, with a weak D call TRBD2 (5 bases). Deletions cut 3 bases from V and 2 bases from J, with 15 bases between. From germline, CDR1 is SGHDT and CDR2 YYEEEE. The CDR3 runs to 15 residues. This CDR3 is CASSWPGSEAYEQYF. In DNA, the CDR3 is TGTGCCAGCAGCTGGCCGGGTAGCGAAGCCTACGAGCAGTACTTC.

This clonotype was seen at least ten times. The chain carries TRBV7-2 and TRBJ2-7; 9 bases fit TRBD2. In germline, CDR1 is SGHTA, CDR2 FQGNSA. This CDR3 has 15 residues. The J segment lost 4 bases and the V segment lost 4 bases, leaving 8 bases of the junction unmatched. CDR3 region: CASSYSGTSLYEQYF. The CDR3 coding sequence is TGTGCCAGCAGCTACTCCGGGACTAGCCTTTACGAGCAGTACTTC.

This clonotype was detected many times. The rearrangement uses TRBV5-5 and TRBJ1-5, with D possibly TRBD1 on 5 matching bases. This CDR3 spans 14 amino acids. Deletions cut 2 bases from V and 5 bases from J, with 11 bases between. The germline CDR1 and CDR2 sequences are SGHKS and YYEKEE (reference sequence). The CDR3 DNA reads TGTGCCAGCAGCTTACCAGGGTACGATCAGCCCCAGCATTTT. This gives the protein CASSLPGYDQPQHF.

This clonotype was detected many times. The rearrangement uses TRBV2 and TRBJ2-3, with unresolved D. The CDR3 is 10 amino acids. V lost 8 bases to trimming and J lost 4 bases, with 4 bases between them. Looked up from germline, CDR1 is SNHLY and CDR2 is FYNNEI. The CDR3 sequence: CASAADTQYF. The CDR3 coding sequence is TGTGCCAGCGCTGCAGATACGCAGTATTTT.

About this clonotype itself: One base away lies a much larger clone, so this may be a sequencing read error. The gene calls are TRBV9 and TRBJ1-3; D gene uncertain. Germline V CDR1 and CDR2: SGDLS, YYNGEE. Trimming stripped 0 bases from V and 0 bases from J, with 7 bases between. The CDR3 runs 15 residues. CDR3 residues: CASSVVGSSGNTIYF. CDR3 bases: TGTGCCAGCAGCGTAGTTGGGTCCTCTGGAAACACCATATATTTT.

In its sample, this clonotype was seen many times. The chain combines TRBV4-3 with TRBJ2-1; 7 bases fit TRBD1. Germline V CDR1 and CDR2: LGHNA, YSLEER. The CDR3 is 15 residues long. V gave up 3 bases and J gave up 4 bases; unmatched junction bases: 6. In nucleotides, the CDR3 is TGCGCCAGCAGCCATCGACAGGGCCCTTACAATGAGCAGTTCTTC. Protein product: CASSHRQGPYNEQFF.

As concerns this clonotype: At one of its ends the junction is not consistent with the germline gene, which may arise from a read error. The chain employs TRBV12-3 or TRBV12-4 and TRBJ2-3, with D possibly called TRBD1 or TRBD2 (6 bases each). CDR3 length: 15 residues. CDR3 sequence (DNA): TGTGTCAGCACCGGGGGCCTAGTGGGAGTCGGTACGCAGTATTTT. Residues: CVSTGGLVGVGTQYF.

The chain employs TRBV5-4 and TRBJ2-1, with D perhaps matching TRBD2 (6 bases). This CDR3 comprises 15 residues. Trimming shortened V by 4 bases and J by 4 bases, and 15 bases separated the two germline ends. The germline CDR1 and CDR2 sequences are SGHNT and YYREEE (reference sequence). CDR3 in DNA: TGTGCCAGCAGCCACGTTCTGGACTATTACAATGAGCAGTTCTTC. Translated, it gives CASSHVLDYYNEQFF. The full variable domain, with the rest looked up from reference TRBV5-4 and TRBJ2-1, is ETGVTQSPTHLIKTRGQQVTLRCSSQSGHNTVSWYQQALGQGPQFIFQYYREEENGRGNFPPRFSGLQFPNYSSELNVNALELDDSALYLCASSHVLDYYNEQFFGPGTRLTVL.

This clonotype came up a few times. The rearrangement joins TRBV27 to TRBJ2-7; D is possibly TRBD1 (5 bases). This CDR3 contains 13 residues. The germline V gene encodes CDR1 MNHEY and CDR2 SMNVEV (reference sequence). Trimming took 4 bases from V and 2 from J, leaving 9 bases between them. In DNA form, the CDR3 reads TGTGCCAGCAGTTACAGGAAACCCTACGAGCAGTACTTC. As protein: CASSYRKPYEQYF.

Concerning this clonotype itself: A read error is possible here, since a much larger clone lies one base away. The chain couples TRBV7-2 to TRBJ2-7; D may be TRBD2 (6 bases). Germline V gives CDR1 SGHTA, CDR2 FQGNSA. Trimming removed 5 bases from V and 7 bases from J, with 21 bases in between. The CDR3 runs to 15 residues. The CDR3 sequence is CASSPRGRQSWEQYF. CDR3 bases: TGTGCCAGCAGCCCTCGGGGGAGGCAGTCTTGGGAGCAGTACTTC.

This clonotype was recorded at least ten times. The chain uses TRBV3-1 and TRBJ2-1, with 10 nucleotides matching TRBD2. Germline CDR1 and CDR2: LGHDT and YNNKEL (reference sequence). The CDR3 extends over 16 amino acids. The V and J ends lost 2 bases and 8 bases, in that order; junction bases with no gene match: 9. This CDR3 is CASSQLSGRGLDEQFF. The CDR3 DNA sequence: TGTGCCAGCAGCCAACTCAGCGGGAGGGGCCTGGATGAGCAGTTCTTC.

V usage is TRBV5-4 and J usage is TRBJ1-2, with 10 bases fitting TRBD1. Looked up from germline, CDR1 is SGHNT and CDR2 is YYREEE (reference sequence). This CDR3 comprises 13 residues. After removal of 3 bases from V and 8 bases from J, the junction contained 4 bases not matched to a gene. As DNA, the CDR3 is TGTGCCAGCAGCTCGGGACAGGGGATCGGCTACACCTTC. Translating it yields CASSSGQGIGYTF.

The chain has TRBV5-6 and TRBJ2-1, with 7 bases identical to TRBD1. The CDR3 runs to 12 residues. Germline loops: CDR1 SGHDT, CDR2 YYEEEE. V was pared by 3 bases and J by 15 bases, with 9 bases of the junction left unmatched. The CDR3 sequence is CASSSPGQMWFF. The CDR3 bases are TGTGCCAGCAGCTCACCGGGACAGATGTGGTTCTTC.

Written as DNA, the CDR3 is TGCAGCGTGGCAGGGTCGAACACCGGGGAGCTGTTTTTT. Amino acid sequence: CSVAGSNTGELFF. V is TRBV29-1 and J is TRBJ2-2; weak D call: TRBD1 (5 bases). The CDR3 consists of 13 residues. V was clipped by 6 bases and J by 0 bases, with 8 bases between them. Germline CDR1 SQVTM, CDR2 ANQGSEA.

The chain is built from TRBV5-6 and TRBJ2-4, with D perhaps TRBD1 (5 bases). The CDR3 is 12 amino acids. V lost 5 bases and J lost 3, with 6 bases in between. Germline V lookup: CDR1 SGHDT, CDR2 YYEEEE. The CDR3 DNA sequence: TGTGCCAGCAGTGGACACAAAAACATTCAGTACTTC. It specifies CASSGHKNIQYF.

Many counts were recorded for this clonotype. The V gene is TRBV29-1, the J gene TRBJ2-7, with D possibly being TRBD1 (6 bases). The germline V and J ends were trimmed by 5 bases and 2 bases, with 7 bases remaining between them. CDR3 size: 11 residues. The germline V gene has CDR1 SQVTM and CDR2 ANQGSEA. DNA for the CDR3: TGCAGCGTTTGGGACACCTACGAGCAGTACTTC. Translation: CSVWDTYEQYF.

This clonotype has at least ten counts. The CDR3 nucleotides are TGTGCCAGCAGTCTCTACGAGCAGTACTTC. Its protein product is CASSLYEQYF. The chain joins TRBV12-3 or TRBV12-4 to TRBJ2-7; D call uncertain. V lost 5 bases and J lost 3, with 2 bases in between. The CDR3 covers 10 residues.

This clonotype showed up many times. V gene TRBV2 combines with J gene TRBJ2-1; 15 nucleotides line up with TRBD2. Per the germline V gene, CDR1 is SNHLY and CDR2 is FYNNEI. The CDR3 is made up of 16 amino acids. V lost 7 bases and J lost 8; bases outside the gene matches: 9. The CDR3 bases are TGTGCCAGCAAACGGACTAGCGGGAGGGCGAGCCATGAGCAGTTCTTC. Protein product: CASKRTSGRASHEQFF.

This clonotype showed up many times. This sequence joins TRBV19 and TRBJ1-2; 8 nucleotides line up with TRBD1. The germline gives CDR1 LNHDA, CDR2 SQIVND (reference sequence). J was trimmed by 3 bases and V by 5 bases; bases with no gene match: 8. The CDR3 covers 15 residues. The CDR3 coding sequence is TGTGCCAGTAGTCCGTTAGACAGGGGATACTATGGCTACACCTTC. Translation gives CASSPLDRGYYGYTF.